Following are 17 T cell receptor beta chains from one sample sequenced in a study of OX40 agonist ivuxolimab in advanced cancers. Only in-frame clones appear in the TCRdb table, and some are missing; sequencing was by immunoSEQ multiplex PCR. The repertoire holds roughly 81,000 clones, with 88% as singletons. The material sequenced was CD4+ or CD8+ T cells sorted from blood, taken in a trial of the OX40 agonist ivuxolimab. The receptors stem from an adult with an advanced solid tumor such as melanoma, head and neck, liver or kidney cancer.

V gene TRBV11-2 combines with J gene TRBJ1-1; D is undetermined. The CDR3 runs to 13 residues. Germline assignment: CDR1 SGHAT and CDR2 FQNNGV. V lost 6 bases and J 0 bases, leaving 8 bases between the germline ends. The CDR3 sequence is CASRVSMNTEAFF. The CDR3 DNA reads TGTGCCAGCAGGGTATCTATGAACACTGAAGCTTTCTTT.

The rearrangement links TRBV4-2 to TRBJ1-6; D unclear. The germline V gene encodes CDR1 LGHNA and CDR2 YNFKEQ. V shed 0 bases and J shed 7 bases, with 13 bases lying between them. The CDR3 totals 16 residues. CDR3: CASSQEDQQLNSPLHF. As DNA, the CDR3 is TGTGCCAGCAGCCAAGAGGACCAGCAACTCAATTCACCCCTCCACTTT.

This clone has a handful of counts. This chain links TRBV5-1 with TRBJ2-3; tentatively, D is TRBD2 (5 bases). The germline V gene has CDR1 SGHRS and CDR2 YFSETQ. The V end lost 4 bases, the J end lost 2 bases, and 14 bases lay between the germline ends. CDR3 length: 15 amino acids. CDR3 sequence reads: CASSPGELVTDTQYF. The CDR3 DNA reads TGCGCCAGCAGCCCCGGGGAACTAGTCACAGATACGCAGTATTTT.

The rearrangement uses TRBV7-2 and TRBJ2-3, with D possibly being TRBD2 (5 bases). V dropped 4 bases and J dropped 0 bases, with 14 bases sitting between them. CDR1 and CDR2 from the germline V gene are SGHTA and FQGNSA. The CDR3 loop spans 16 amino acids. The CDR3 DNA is TGTGCCAGCAGCTCTAGGACTGCATTCAGCACAGATACGCAGTATTTT. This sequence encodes CASSSRTAFSTDTQYF.

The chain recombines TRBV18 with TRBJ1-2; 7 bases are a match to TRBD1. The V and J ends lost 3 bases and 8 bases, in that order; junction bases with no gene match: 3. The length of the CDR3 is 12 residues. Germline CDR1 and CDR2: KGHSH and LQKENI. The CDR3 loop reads CASSPDRWGYTF. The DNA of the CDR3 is TGTGCCAGCTCACCGGACAGGTGGGGCTACACCTTC.

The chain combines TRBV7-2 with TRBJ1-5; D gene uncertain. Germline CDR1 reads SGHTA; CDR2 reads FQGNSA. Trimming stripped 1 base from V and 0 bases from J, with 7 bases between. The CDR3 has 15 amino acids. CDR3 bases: TGTGCCAGCAGCTTAGAGGCAGGTAGCAATCAGCCCCAGCATTTT. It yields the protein CASSLEAGSNQPQHF.

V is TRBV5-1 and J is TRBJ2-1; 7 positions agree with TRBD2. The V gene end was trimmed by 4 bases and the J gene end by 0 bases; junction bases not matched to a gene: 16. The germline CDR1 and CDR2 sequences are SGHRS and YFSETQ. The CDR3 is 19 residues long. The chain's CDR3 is CASSPLWGGVFSSYNEQFF. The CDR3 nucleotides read TGCGCCAGCAGCCCACTTTGGGGGGGAGTCTTCAGCTCCTACAATGAGCAGTTCTTC.

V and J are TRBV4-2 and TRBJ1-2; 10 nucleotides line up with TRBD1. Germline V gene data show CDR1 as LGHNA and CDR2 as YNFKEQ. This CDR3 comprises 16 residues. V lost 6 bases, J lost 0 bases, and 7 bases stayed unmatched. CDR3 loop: CASSRQGAQANYGYTF. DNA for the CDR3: TGTGCCAGCAGTAGACAGGGGGCGCAAGCTAACTATGGCTACACCTTC.

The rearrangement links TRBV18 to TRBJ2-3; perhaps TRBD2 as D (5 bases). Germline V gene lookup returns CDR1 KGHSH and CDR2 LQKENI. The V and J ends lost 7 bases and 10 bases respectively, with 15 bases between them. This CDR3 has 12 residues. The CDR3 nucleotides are TGTGCCAGCTTAGGTCCGGGGTTTTCGCAGTATTTT. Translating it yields CASLGPGFSQYF.

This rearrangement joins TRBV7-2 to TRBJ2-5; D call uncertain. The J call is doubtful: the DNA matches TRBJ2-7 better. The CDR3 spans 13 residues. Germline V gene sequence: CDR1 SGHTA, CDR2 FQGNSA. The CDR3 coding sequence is TGTGCCAGCAGCGTAAACAGTGCCTACGAGCAGTACTTC. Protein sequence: CASSVNSAYEQYF.

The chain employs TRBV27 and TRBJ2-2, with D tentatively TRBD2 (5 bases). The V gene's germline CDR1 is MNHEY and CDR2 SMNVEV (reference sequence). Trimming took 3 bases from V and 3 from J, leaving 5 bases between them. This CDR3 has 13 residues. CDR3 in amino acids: CASSFGDTGELFF. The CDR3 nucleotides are TGTGCCAGCAGTTTCGGGGACACCGGGGAGCTGTTTTTT.

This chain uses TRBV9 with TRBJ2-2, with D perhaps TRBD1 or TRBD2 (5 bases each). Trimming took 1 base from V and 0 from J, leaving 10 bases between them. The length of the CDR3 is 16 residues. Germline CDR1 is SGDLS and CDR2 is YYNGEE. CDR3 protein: CASSVYRGPNTGELFF. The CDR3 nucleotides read TGTGCCAGCAGCGTATACCGGGGCCCGAACACCGGGGAGCTGTTTTTT.

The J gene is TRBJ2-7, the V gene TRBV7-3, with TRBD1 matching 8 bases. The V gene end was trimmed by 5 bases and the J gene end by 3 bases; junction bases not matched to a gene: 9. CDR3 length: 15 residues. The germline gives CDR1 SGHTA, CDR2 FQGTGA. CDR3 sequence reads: CASSPSGQANYEQYF. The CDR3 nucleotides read TGTGCCAGCAGCCCCTCGGGACAGGCCAACTACGAGCAGTACTTC. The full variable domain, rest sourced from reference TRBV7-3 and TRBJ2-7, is GAGVSQTPSNKVTEKGKYVELRCDPISGHTALYWYRQSLGQGPEFLIYFQGTGAADDSGLPNDRFFAVRPEGSVSTLKIQRTERGDSAVYLCASSPSGQANYEQYFGPGTRLTVT.

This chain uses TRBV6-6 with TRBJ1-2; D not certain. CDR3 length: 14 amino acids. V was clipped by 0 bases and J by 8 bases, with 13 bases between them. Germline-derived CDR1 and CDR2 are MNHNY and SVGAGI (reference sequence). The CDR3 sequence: CASSYSRVPTGYTF. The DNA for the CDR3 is TGTGCCAGCAGTTACTCGAGGGTGCCCACCGGCTACACCTTC.

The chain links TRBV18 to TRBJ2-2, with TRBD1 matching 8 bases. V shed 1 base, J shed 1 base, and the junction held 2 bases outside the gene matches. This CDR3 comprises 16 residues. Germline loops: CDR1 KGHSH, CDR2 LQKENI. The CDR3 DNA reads TGTGCCAGCTCACCACGACAGGGGATGAACACCGGGGAGCTGTTTTTT. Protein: CASSPRQGMNTGELFF.

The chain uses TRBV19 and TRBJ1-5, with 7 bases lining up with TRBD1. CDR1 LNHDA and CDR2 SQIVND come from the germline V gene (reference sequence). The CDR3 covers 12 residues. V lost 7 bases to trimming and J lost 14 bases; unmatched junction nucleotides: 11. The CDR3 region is CASTPPQGWEHF. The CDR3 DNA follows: TGTGCCAGTACGCCCCCACAGGGGTGGGAGCATTTT.

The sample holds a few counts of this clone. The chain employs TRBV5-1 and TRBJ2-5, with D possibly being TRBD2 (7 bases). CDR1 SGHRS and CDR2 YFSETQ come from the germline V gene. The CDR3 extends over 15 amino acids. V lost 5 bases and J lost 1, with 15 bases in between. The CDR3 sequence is CASSIGGALQETQYF. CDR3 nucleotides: TGCGCCAGCAGTATTGGGGGGGCACTCCAAGAGACCCAGTACTTC.